These 32 T cell receptor beta chains came from one sample sequenced in a study of neurological immune-mediated disorders. TCRdb reanalysed the 5' RACE reads using MiXCR and keeps one entry per CDR3 protein. The sample has approximately 87,000 distinct CDR3 sequences, roughly 14% seen once. Source material: PBMCs. These receptors were obtained from a woman aged 50 to 65 in good health.

In its sample, this clonotype was seen many times. V usage is TRBV5-5 and J usage is TRBJ2-3; 11 nucleotides match TRBD2. Germline values: CDR1 SGHKS, CDR2 YYEKEE (reference sequence). Losses at the gene ends were 2 bases for V and 2 bases for J; bases not matched to a gene: 4. This CDR3 comprises 16 residues. CDR3 in amino acids: CASSFGLAGSTDTQYF. The CDR3 coding sequence is TGTGCCAGCAGCTTTGGACTAGCGGGTTCCACAGATACGCAGTATTTT.

This clonotype was found many times. The V gene is TRBV5-1, the J gene TRBJ2-6; weak D call: TRBD2 (5 bases). This CDR3 is built from 17 residues. Deletions cut 0 bases from V and 3 bases from J, with 13 bases between. The germline V gene has CDR1 SGHRS and CDR2 YFSETQ. The CDR3 sequence is CASSLAGGSYGANVLTF. The DNA of the CDR3 is TGCGCCAGCAGCTTGGCAGGAGGAAGTTATGGGGCCAACGTCCTGACTTTC.

This clonotype was detected many times. This chain joins TRBV14 and TRBJ2-1, with D maybe TRBD1 (6 bases). The CDR3 runs to 13 residues. Germline CDR1 SGHDN, CDR2 FVKESK. Trimming took off 4 bases at V and 13 bases at J, with 17 bases between the two ends. CDR3 in DNA: TGTGCCAGCAGCCCCCATGACAGGAGCAGACAGTTCTTC. It specifies CASSPHDRSRQFF.

This chain connects TRBV15 to TRBJ2-1, with 7 bases matching TRBD2. Unmatched junction bases numbered 14, after V lost 5 bases and J lost 10 bases. This CDR3 is built from 15 residues. CDR1 and CDR2 (germline): LNHNV, YYDKDF (reference sequence). CDR3 sequence: CATSLPGGGGQEQFF. The DNA for the CDR3 is TGTGCCACCAGCCTCCCTGGCGGGGGAGGGCAAGAGCAGTTCTTC.

This clonotype was seen repeatedly, ten times or more. V is TRBV20-1 and J is TRBJ1-3; no definite D call. V dropped 4 bases and J dropped 0 bases, with 10 bases sitting between them. The CDR3 runs to 14 residues. Germline V gives CDR1 DFQATT, CDR2 SNEGSKA (reference sequence). The CDR3 reads CSATLDNSGNTIYF. DNA of the CDR3: TGCAGTGCTACCCTAGACAACTCTGGAAACACCATATATTTT.

This clonotype was counted at least ten times. V is TRBV5-1 and J is TRBJ2-1; D might be TRBD2 (7 bases). Trimming removed 6 bases from V and 7 bases from J, with 20 bases in between. The CDR3 has 15 amino acids. The germline V gene has CDR1 SGHRS and CDR2 YFSETQ. The CDR3: CASTGGGGPFNEQFF. The CDR3 nucleotides read TGCGCCAGCACCGGGGGCGGGGGCCCGTTTAATGAGCAGTTCTTC.

The table lists this clonotype with many counts. The J gene is TRBJ2-5, the V gene TRBV7-9, with 10 bases identical to TRBD1. The J segment lost 4 bases and the V segment lost 2 bases, leaving 4 bases of the junction unmatched. Germline V CDR1 and CDR2: SEHNR, FQNEAQ (reference sequence). The CDR3 loop spans 15 amino acids. The CDR3 sequence is CASSLRQGAGETQYF. The CDR3 nucleotides read TGTGCCAGCAGCTTAAGACAGGGGGCCGGAGAGACCCAGTACTTC.

Points on this clonotype: This could be a read error, since a much larger clone is one nucleotide away. The chain joins TRBV27 to TRBJ1-2; TRBD1 agrees at 9 bases. The V and J ends lost 6 bases and 7 bases, in that order; junction bases with no gene match: 6. The germline gives CDR1 MNHEY, CDR2 SMNVEV (reference sequence). This CDR3 has 13 residues. CDR3 in DNA: TGTGCCAGCAGCCGGGACAGGGCCACTGGCTACACCTTC. It translates to CASSRDRATGYTF.

This clonotype was detected many times. The chain carries TRBV28 and TRBJ1-2; D perhaps matches TRBD1 (5 bases). Trimming cost V 10 bases and J 7 bases, with 16 bases left between them. Germline V lookup: CDR1 MDHEN, CDR2 SYDVKM. The CDR3 length is 12 residues. CDR3 protein: CATEEGPFGYTF. The DNA of the CDR3 is TGTGCCACAGAGGAGGGGCCCTTTGGCTACACCTTC.

This clonotype was found many times. The CDR3 DNA reads as TGTGCCAGCCGAAGAGGGTTAGACAGGTGGAACACCGGGGAGCTGTTTTTT. Encoded protein: CASRRGLDRWNTGELFF. The V call is TRBV6-5, the J call TRBJ2-2; possible D gene TRBD1, 6 bases. Trimming left V 8 bases short and J 1 base short, with 20 bases between. The germline V gene has CDR1 MNHEY and CDR2 SVGAGI. CDR3 length equals 17 residues.

This clonotype occurred many times. V usage is TRBV20-1 and J usage is TRBJ1-2; D remains ambiguous. This CDR3 contains 12 residues. Deletions cut 3 bases from V and 10 bases from J, with 15 bases between. Per germline, CDR1 DFQATT and CDR2 SNEGSKA (reference sequence). CDR3 nucleotides: TGCAGTGCTAGGGCAAGGGAAAACTCCTACACCTTC. Translating gives CSARARENSYTF.

This clonotype was detected many times. The chain couples TRBV7-6 to TRBJ2-6, with 9 bases fitting TRBD2. This CDR3 comprises 16 residues. V shed 1 base and J 3 bases; nucleotides not matched to a gene: 1. Germline V CDR1 and CDR2: SGHVS, FNYEAQ. In nucleotides, the CDR3 is TGTGCCAGCAGCTTAGGCGGGAGGGGTGGGGCCAACGTCCTGACTTTC. This translates into CASSLGGRGGANVLTF.

This clonotype occurred once. This may come from a read error, since a much larger clone is one base off. The chain recombines TRBV24-1 with TRBJ2-1, with 13 nucleotides matching TRBD2. Trimming removed 3 bases from V and 1 base from J; junction bases left unmatched: 8. Germline V gene lookup returns CDR1 KGHDR and CDR2 SFDVKD. The CDR3 is made up of 19 amino acids. The chain's CDR3 is CATSDTLGLAGVSYNEQFF. The CDR3 nucleotides read TGTGCCACCAGTGATACTCTTGGACTAGCGGGAGTGTCCTACAATGAGCAGTTCTTC.

At least ten counts were recorded for this clonotype. This rearrangement joins TRBV12-3 or TRBV12-4 to TRBJ2-1; D uncertain. This CDR3 spans 11 amino acids. Trimming cost V 1 base and J 6 bases, with 1 base left between them. In DNA form, the CDR3 reads TGTGCCAGCAGTTTAGTCAATGAGCAGTTCTTC. Translation gives CASSLVNEQFF.

The genes are TRBV24-1 and TRBJ2-3; no firm D call. Germline loops: CDR1 KGHDR, CDR2 SFDVKD. The CDR3 totals 14 residues. The germline V and J ends were trimmed by 4 bases and 14 bases, with 21 bases remaining between them. The CDR3 is CATSDWLSPDTRYF. For the CDR3, the DNA is TGTGCCACCAGTGACTGGCTGTCCCCGGATACACGGTATTTT.

Ten or more counts support this clonotype. The rearrangement links TRBV28 to TRBJ2-6; D remains unclear. Germline assignment: CDR1 MDHEN and CDR2 SYDVKM. The CDR3 is 19 residues long. Trimming took 4 bases from V and 0 from J, leaving 19 bases between them. CDR3: CASSSHRAGGLSGANVLTF. The CDR3 coding sequence is TGTGCCAGCAGTTCCCATAGGGCAGGCGGTCTCTCTGGGGCCAACGTCCTGACTTTC.

The CDR3 DNA sequence: TGTGCCAGCAGCCAAGGGATGGGACAGGGCTACGAGCAGTACTTC. The encoded protein is CASSQGMGQGYEQYF. This chain uses TRBV14 with TRBJ2-7, with 9 bases that match TRBD1. This CDR3 comprises 15 residues. The junction had 4 bases not matched to a gene; V was cut back by 1 base and J by 3 bases. Germline V gene sequence: CDR1 SGHDN, CDR2 FVKESK.

This clonotype was counted ten times or more. This chain uses TRBV10-3 with TRBJ2-1; 9 bases agree with TRBD1. Germline CDR1 and CDR2: ENHRY and SYGVKD. V was clipped by 7 bases and J by 7 bases; unmatched bases: 11. The CDR3 spans 15 residues. The CDR3 DNA is TGTGCCATCAATGTCGCGGGACAGGGTACGAATGAGCAGTTCTTC. Protein product: CAINVAGQGTNEQFF.

This clonotype occurred once. This could be a read error, since a much larger clone is one nucleotide away. The rearrangement uses TRBV28 and TRBJ1-1; 10 nucleotides agree with TRBD1. The V gene's germline CDR1 is MDHEN and CDR2 SYDVKM. The CDR3 runs to 14 residues. Unmatched junction bases numbered 8, after V lost 6 bases and J lost 7 bases. The CDR3 region has the DNA TGTGCCAGCAGGGTGACAGGGGGCAACGGTGAAGCTTTCTTT. It translates to CASRVTGGNGEAFF.

As to this clonotype: A much larger clone lies a single base off, so this may be a read error. The conserved closing phenylalanine or tryptophan is absent in this CDR3, likely reflecting a read error. The rearrangement joins TRBV12-5 to TRBJ2-7; maybe TRBD1 (6 bases). CDR3 length: 13 residues. Germline V gene lookup returns CDR1 LGHNT and CDR2 FRNRAP. Trimming left V 1 base short and J 6 bases short, with 10 bases between. This chain's CDR3 is CASGLETGTEQYL. DNA for the CDR3: TGTGCTAGTGGTTTGGAAACAGGGACCGAGCAGTACTTA.

This clonotype was seen ten or more times. This chain joins TRBV7-2 and TRBJ1-3; the D is unclear. The CDR3 contains 15 residues. Germline assignment: CDR1 SGHTA and CDR2 FQGNSA. V lost 5 bases, J lost 0 bases, and 11 bases lay in between. In DNA, the CDR3 is TGTGCCAGCAGCCCACGCCGGGACTCTGGAAACACCATATATTTT. Protein: CASSPRRDSGNTIYF.

This clonotype has just a few counts. The chain links TRBV2 to TRBJ1-2; D is possibly TRBD1 (5 bases). From germline, CDR1 is SNHLY and CDR2 FYNNEI. V gave up 6 bases and J gave up 6 bases, with 20 bases separating them. This CDR3 contains 15 residues. CDR3 nucleotides: TGTGCCAGCAGCGAGGCTAAATCAGGGTACGATGGCTACACCTTC. Translated: CASSEAKSGYDGYTF. The full variable domain, in which reference TRBV2 and TRBJ1-2 provide the parts outside the CDR3, is EPEVTQTPSHQVTQMGQEVILRCVPISNHLYFYWYRQILGQKVEFLVSFYNNEISEKSEIFDDQFSVERPDGSNFTLKIRSTKLEDSAMYFCASSEAKSGYDGYTFGSGTRLTVV.

The V call is TRBV27, the J call TRBJ1-2; 7 bases fit TRBD1. The ends lost 5 bases at V and 4 bases at J; junction bases unmatched: 7. The V gene's germline CDR1 is MNHEY and CDR2 SMNVEV (reference sequence). The CDR3 length is 14 residues. The CDR3 is CASSPRDRVYGYTF. The CDR3 DNA is TGTGCCAGCAGTCCGAGAGACAGGGTCTATGGCTACACCTTC.

The sample holds many counts of this clonotype. Written as DNA, the CDR3 is TGTGCCAGCAGCCTGCAGGTGAATCAGCCCCAGCATTTT. This codes for CASSLQVNQPQHF. The chain is built from TRBV6-5 and TRBJ1-5; D is unresolved. The length of the CDR3 is 13 residues. CDR1 is MNHEY, CDR2 SVGAGI, per germline. Deletions cut 6 bases from V and 4 bases from J, with 10 bases between.

There are many counts of this clonotype. The chain is built from TRBV25-1 and TRBJ1-4, with TRBD1 matching 7 bases. The J segment lost 7 bases and the V segment lost 2 bases, leaving 4 bases of the junction unmatched. CDR1 is MGHDK, CDR2 SYGVNS, per germline. This CDR3 has 14 residues. CDR3: CASSEPGTAEKLFF. CDR3 DNA: TGTGCCAGCAGTGAACCCGGGACAGCTGAAAAACTGTTTTTT.

This clonotype was found many times. The chain carries TRBV7-9 and TRBJ2-5; D is uncertain. Germline assignment: CDR1 SEHNR and CDR2 FQNEAQ (reference sequence). The length of the CDR3 is 12 residues. The V gene lost 2 bases and the J gene lost 9 bases, with 10 bases spanning the gap. The CDR3: CASSLKTAAQYF. CDR3 bases: TGTGCCAGCAGCTTAAAAACGGCGGCCCAGTACTTC.

The table lists this clonotype with many counts. V gene TRBV20-1 combines with J gene TRBJ2-5; 13 nucleotides align to TRBD2. Germline values: CDR1 DFQATT, CDR2 SNEGSKA (reference sequence). The CDR3 spans 15 residues. After removal of 5 bases from V and 7 bases from J, the junction contained 10 bases not matched to a gene. The CDR3 here is CSALGTSGIRGTQYF. CDR3 coding DNA: TGCAGTGCTTTAGGGACTAGCGGGATCCGCGGGACCCAGTACTTC.

The table lists this clonotype with many counts. The genes are TRBV5-1 and TRBJ2-6, with D perhaps being TRBD1 or TRBD2 (5 bases each). The CDR3 extends over 16 amino acids. V was cut by 0 bases and J by 4 bases, with 11 bases left in between. The V gene's germline CDR1 is SGHRS and CDR2 YFSETQ. CDR3 sequence: CASSLVTGAGANVLTF. The CDR3 DNA is TGCGCCAGCAGCTTGGTTACCGGGGCCGGGGCCAACGTCCTGACTTTC.

In this sample, this clonotype turned up many times. J is TRBJ1-5 and V is TRBV20-1; TRBD1 is a possible D gene (6 bases). Germline-derived CDR1 and CDR2 are DFQATT and SNEGSKA (reference sequence). Deletions cut 4 bases from V and 1 base from J, with 17 bases between. The CDR3 consists of 16 residues. The CDR3 bases are TGCAGTGCTAAGGACGGGGGCCCCGGGAGCAATCAGCCCCAGCATTTT. This sequence encodes CSAKDGGPGSNQPQHF.

This clonotype has at least ten counts. This chain uses TRBV28 with TRBJ2-4, with 12 bases lining up with TRBD2. Per germline, CDR1 MDHEN and CDR2 SYDVKM. V was pared by 5 bases and J by 2 bases, with 4 bases of the junction left unmatched. The CDR3 loop spans 16 amino acids. The chain's CDR3 is CASSPGLAGSKNIQYF. CDR3 nucleotides: TGTGCCAGCAGTCCTGGACTAGCGGGATCCAAAAACATTCAGTACTTC.

This clonotype was found many times. The chain uses TRBV20-1 and TRBJ1-1; D is unresolved. V was trimmed by 0 bases and J by 7 bases, leaving 15 bases between them. CDR1 is DFQATT and CDR2 is SNEGSKA in the germline V gene (reference sequence). The CDR3 consists of 14 residues. CDR3 residues: CSARESAGPLEAFF. The DNA of the CDR3 is TGCAGTGCTAGAGAATCGGCAGGACCCCTTGAAGCTTTCTTT.

This clonotype was detected many times. V gene TRBV10-3 combines with J gene TRBJ2-5; D possibly corresponds to TRBD2 (5 bases). Germline values: CDR1 ENHRY, CDR2 SYGVKD. Trimming cost V 0 bases and J 7 bases, with 9 bases left between them. The CDR3 is made up of 13 amino acids. CDR3 in DNA: TGTGCCATCAGTGAGTCTAGAGCGGCGACCCAGTACTTC. This gives the protein CAISESRAATQYF.